These 23 T cell receptor beta chains came from one sample sequenced in a study of identical twins. TCRdb reprocessed the 5' RACE reads with MiXCR, giving one entry per CDR3 protein. The sample records 1.5 million to 2 million distinct CDR3 sequences, less than 40% being singletons. Material for sequencing was cord blood. These TCRs come from a newborn girl in good health.

This clonotype was seen many times. The chain couples TRBV12-3 or TRBV12-4 to TRBJ2-5; TRBD1 matches 9 bases. Near its end, the DNA agrees better with TRBJ2-7, so the J call may be wrong. This CDR3 comprises 14 residues. DNA of the CDR3: TGTGCCAGCAGTAATCCGGGACAGGGCGGCGAGCAGTACTTC. It encodes CASSNPGQGGEQYF.

The V and J genes are TRBV28 and TRBJ2-1; no firm D call. The CDR3 consists of 15 residues. Germline lookup yields CDR1 MDHEN and CDR2 SYDVKM. Trimming cost V 3 bases and J 0 bases, with 9 bases left between them. Here the CDR3 reads CASSFYSSSYNEQFF. In DNA, the CDR3 is TGTGCCAGCAGTTTTTATTCCAGCTCCTACAATGAGCAGTTCTTC.

This clonotype occurred many times. V is TRBV4-2 and J is TRBJ2-7; 8 nucleotides align to TRBD2. The CDR3 totals 16 residues. Germline V lookup: CDR1 LGHNA, CDR2 YNFKEQ. V lost 1 base and J lost 2; bases outside the gene matches: 7. The CDR3 DNA is TGTGCCAGCAGCCAAGGGCCTGCGGGGGGTCCCTACGAGCAGTACTTC. It translates to CASSQGPAGGPYEQYF.

This chain uses TRBV20-1 with TRBJ1-4, with D unresolved. The CDR3 sequence is 14 residues long. Per germline, CDR1 DFQATT and CDR2 SNEGSKA (reference sequence). With 5 bases removed from V and 2 bases from J, the gap between germline ends came to 12 bases. CDR3 sequence (DNA): TGCAGTGCTGGTTACAGTGCCACTAATGAAAAACTGTTTTTT. It encodes CSAGYSATNEKLFF.

This clonotype was observed a handful of times. The rearrangement links TRBV4-1 to TRBJ2-7; 7 bases are a match to TRBD2. Germline V CDR1 and CDR2: MGHRA, YSYEKL. After removal of 3 bases from V and 0 bases from J, the junction contained 5 bases not matched to a gene. This CDR3 is 15 amino acids long. The CDR3 spells CASSQGSGTSYEQYF. In nucleotides, the CDR3 is TGCGCCAGCAGCCAGGGAAGCGGGACCTCCTACGAGCAGTACTTC.

This chain joins TRBV20-1 and TRBJ2-1; 9 bases match TRBD2. The ends lost 0 bases at V and 4 bases at J; junction bases unmatched: 7. The CDR3 is 16 amino acids. The germline CDR1 and CDR2 sequences are DFQATT and SNEGSKA (reference sequence). The DNA for the CDR3 is TGCAGTGCTAGAGATCCCCAGCGGGGGGATTACAATGAGCAGTTCTTC. Translation gives CSARDPQRGDYNEQFF.

The V gene is TRBV10-2, the J gene TRBJ1-1; D unclear. Per the germline V gene, CDR1 is WSHSY and CDR2 is SAAADI. Deletions cut 0 bases from V and 13 bases from J, with 12 bases between. The CDR3 length is 12 residues. CDR3 sequence (DNA): TGCGCCAGCAGTGAGTCGCCTCCCATGGGTTTCTTT. It encodes CASSESPPMGFF.

This chain uses TRBV9 with TRBJ1-1, with D hard to call. The CDR3 extends over 10 amino acids. The germline V and J ends were trimmed by 6 bases and 8 bases, with 8 bases remaining between them. Looked up from germline, CDR1 is SGDLS and CDR2 is YYNGEE. The CDR3 sequence is CASKEPEAFF. CDR3 in DNA: TGTGCCAGCAAGGAGCCCGAAGCTTTCTTT.

This clonotype was detected ten times or more. The J gene is TRBJ2-3, the V gene TRBV20-1, with a weak D call TRBD2 (5 bases). V shed 1 base and J shed 2 bases, with 13 bases lying between them. This CDR3 has 15 residues. Germline V gene lookup returns CDR1 DFQATT and CDR2 SNEGSKA (reference sequence). This chain's CDR3 is CSARGNSVSTDTQYF. CDR3 DNA sequence: TGCAGTGCTAGAGGGAATAGCGTGTCCACAGATACGCAGTATTTT.

CDR3 sequence: CAWAAEAWSGYTF. The CDR3 region has the DNA TGTGCCTGGGCGGCGGAGGCTTGGAGTGGCTACACCTTC. The chain has TRBV30 and TRBJ1-2; D is unclear. Germline CDR1 is GTSNPN and CDR2 is SVGIG (reference sequence). The germline V and J ends were trimmed by 5 bases and 7 bases, with 17 bases remaining between them. The CDR3 has 13 amino acids.

Regarding this clonotype: One end of the junction fails to match germline, which may point to a read error. J is TRBJ2-1 and V is TRBV29-1; the D gene is possibly TRBD1 (6 bases). The germline V gene encodes CDR1 SQVTM and CDR2 ANQGSEA. This CDR3 comprises 15 residues. The CDR3 nucleotides are TGCAGCGTTGTTCCAGGGGCGGGCCGGTACAATGGGCAGTTCTTC. Amino acid sequence: CSVVPGAGRYNGQFF.

This clonotype came up a few times. The chain links TRBV2 to TRBJ1-2, with 10 positions matching TRBD1. Germline assignment: CDR1 SNHLY and CDR2 FYNNEI. The V and J ends lost 9 bases and 5 bases, in that order; junction bases with no gene match: 9. This CDR3 region has 14 residues. CDR3 bases: TGTGCCAGGACAGGGGGCGCCGGAGTATATGGCTACACCTTC. This translates into CARTGGAGVYGYTF.

V usage is TRBV10-2 and J usage is TRBJ2-5; D is undetermined. CDR1 and CDR2 from the germline V gene are WSHSY and SAAADI. Trimming pared 1 base from V and 3 bases from J, leaving 9 bases between. The CDR3 runs to 14 residues. The CDR3 bases are TGCGCCAGCAGTGAGTTGAAGGGAAAAGAGACCCAGTACTTC. Protein sequence: CASSELKGKETQYF.

The CDR3 DNA reads as TGCGCCAGCAGCTTGGGGATCGGCGGGGTTCGGGCTTACAATGAGCAGTTCTTC. Residues: CASSLGIGGVRAYNEQFF. V and J are TRBV5-1 and TRBJ2-1; weak D call: TRBD2 (6 bases). Germline V gene sequence: CDR1 SGHRS, CDR2 YFSETQ. This CDR3 comprises 18 residues. The V end was cut by 0 bases, the J end by 4 bases, with 20 bases between.

The rearrangement uses TRBV4-1 and TRBJ2-3, with D possibly TRBD2 on 5 matching bases. Germline CDR1 and CDR2: MGHRA and YSYEKL. The CDR3 runs 14 residues. V shed 2 bases and J shed 4 bases, with 10 bases lying between them. CDR3 protein: CASSQWGVADTQYF. In DNA, the CDR3 is TGCGCCAGCAGCCAATGGGGAGTCGCAGATACGCAGTATTTT.

The CDR3 coding sequence is TGTGCCAGCAGCTTAGACCTCCCCGGAGGGGGAGGTCAGCCCCAGCATTTT. Amino acids: CASSLDLPGGGGQPQHF. This chain uses TRBV11-2 with TRBJ1-5; tentatively, D is TRBD1 (6 bases). Germline assignment: CDR1 SGHAT and CDR2 FQNNGV. With 0 bases removed from V and 6 bases from J, the gap between germline ends came to 18 bases. This CDR3 comprises 17 residues. Using reference TRBV11-2 and TRBJ1-5 for the parts outside the CDR3, the full variable domain is EAGVAQSPRYKIIEKRQSVAFWCNPISGHATLYWYQQILGQGPKLLIQFQNNGVVDDSQLPKDRFSAERLKGVDSTLKIQPAKLEDSAVYLCASSLDLPGGGGQPQHFGDGTRLSIL.

The chain uses TRBV27 and TRBJ2-6, with D possibly matching TRBD1 (6 bases). The V gene lost 0 bases and the J gene lost 0 bases, with 12 bases spanning the gap. Germline loops: CDR1 MNHEY, CDR2 SMNVEV (reference sequence). The CDR3 contains 18 residues. CDR3 DNA: TGTGCCAGCAGTTTATCAGGGGGATATCACTCTGGGGCCAACGTCCTGACTTTC. Amino acids: CASSLSGGYHSGANVLTF.

The chain links TRBV10-3 to TRBJ1-2, with 8 bases lining up with TRBD1. V gave up 1 base and J gave up 8 bases; unmatched junction bases: 6. This CDR3 spans 14 amino acids. Germline loops: CDR1 ENHRY, CDR2 SYGVKD. The CDR3 region is CAISEFLTGDGYTF. The CDR3 DNA reads as TGTGCCATCAGTGAGTTCCTGACAGGGGACGGCTACACCTTC.

There are a few counts of this clonotype. This chain links TRBV5-1 with TRBJ1-6; D ambiguous. Trimming pared 3 bases from V and 5 bases from J, leaving 15 bases between. There are 16 residues in the CDR3. Germline CDR1 and CDR2: SGHRS and YFSETQ. The CDR3 coding sequence is TGCGCCAGCAGCTCCCAAACCGGGAGCAATAATTCACCCCTCCACTTT. As protein: CASSSQTGSNNSPLHF.

V usage is TRBV27 and J usage is TRBJ2-4; possibly TRBD2 for D (6 bases). Trimming removed 6 bases from V and 3 bases from J, with 15 bases in between. The CDR3 totals 15 residues. In germline, CDR1 is MNHEY, CDR2 SMNVEV (reference sequence). CDR3 sequence (DNA): TGTGCCAGCAGCCTTCCGGGACTCGGCAAAAACATTCAGTACTTC. Its protein product is CASSLPGLGKNIQYF.

The V gene is TRBV20-1, the J gene TRBJ2-1; 7 positions match TRBD1. Germline lookup yields CDR1 DFQATT and CDR2 SNEGSKA (reference sequence). CDR3 length: 12 amino acids. V dropped 4 bases and J dropped 7; count of bases not matched to a gene: 4. The CDR3 spells CSAKKGQNEQFF. The CDR3 DNA sequence: TGCAGTGCTAAGAAGGGACAGAATGAGCAGTTCTTC.

This clonotype was observed a handful of times. J is TRBJ2-3 and V is TRBV12-3 or TRBV12-4, with unresolved D. V was pared by 8 bases and J by 6 bases, with 12 bases between. The CDR3 length is 12 residues. The CDR3 region is CASSGPSDTQYF. The CDR3 DNA is TGTGCCAGCTCCGGGCCCTCGGATACGCAGTATTTT.

J is TRBJ2-4 and V is TRBV7-2; the D is unclear. Per germline, CDR1 SGHTA and CDR2 FQGNSA. The CDR3 spans 15 residues. Trimming stripped 3 bases from V and 7 bases from J, with 16 bases between. The CDR3 bases are TGTGCCAGCAGCTTTAGGGCTAGAGTCGGGAACATTCAGTACTTC. Translating it yields CASSFRARVGNIQYF.